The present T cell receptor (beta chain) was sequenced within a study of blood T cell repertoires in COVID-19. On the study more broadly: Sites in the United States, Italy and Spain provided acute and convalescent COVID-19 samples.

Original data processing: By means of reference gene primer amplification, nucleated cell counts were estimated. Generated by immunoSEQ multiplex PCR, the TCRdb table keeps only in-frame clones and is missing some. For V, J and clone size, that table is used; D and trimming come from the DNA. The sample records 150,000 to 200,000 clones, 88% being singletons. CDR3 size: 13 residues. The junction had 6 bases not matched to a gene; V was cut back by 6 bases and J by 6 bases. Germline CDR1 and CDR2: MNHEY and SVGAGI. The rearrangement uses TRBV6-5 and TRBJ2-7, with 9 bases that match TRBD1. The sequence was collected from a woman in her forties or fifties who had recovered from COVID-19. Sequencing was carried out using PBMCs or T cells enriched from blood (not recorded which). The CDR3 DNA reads TGTGCCAGCAGGGGGACAGGGTCGGGCGAGCAGTACTTC. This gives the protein CASRGTGSGEQYF.